Following are 29 T cell receptor beta chains from one sample sequenced in a study of blood T cell repertoires in COVID-19. Profiled with immunoSEQ multiplex PCR; TCRdb holds only in-frame clones, not every one. The table records around 62,000 clones, approximately 85% of them present only once. The sequencing sample was made of peripheral blood. These receptor sequences come from a man in his fifties or sixties with acute or convalescent COVID-19.

The chain couples TRBV24-1 to TRBJ2-7, with D perhaps TRBD1 (6 bases). Germline-derived CDR1 and CDR2 are KGHDR and SFDVKD. The CDR3 covers 15 residues. The ends were cut back, 4 bases at V and 3 bases at J, with 15 bases in the middle. The CDR3 nucleotides read TGTGCCACCAGTGACAACACTAAACAGGGCTACGAGCAGTACTTC. Translating it yields CATSDNTKQGYEQYF.

The chain uses TRBV7-2 and TRBJ2-7; TRBD2 agrees at 12 bases. V trimming: 5 bases; J trimming: 5 bases; junction bases outside the gene matches: 10. The germline CDR1 and CDR2 sequences are SGHTA and FQGNSA. The CDR3 sequence is 16 residues long. CDR3 nucleotides: TGTGCCAGCAGCCCCCCCGGGACTAGCGGGCTCCACGAGCAGTACTTC. Its translation is CASSPPGTSGLHEQYF.

The chain uses TRBV5-1 and TRBJ2-2; D not resolved. The CDR3 totals 14 residues. Germline V CDR1 and CDR2: SGHRS, YFSETQ. Between the trimmed V and J ends, which lost 6 bases and 0 bases, there was a span of 9 bases. CDR3 loop: CASKWQANTGELFF. CDR3 DNA sequence: TGCGCCAGCAAGTGGCAGGCGAACACCGGGGAGCTGTTTTTT.

This clone was observed a single time. The chain recombines TRBV19 with TRBJ1-6, with D possibly being TRBD1 (5 bases). From germline, CDR1 is LNHDA and CDR2 SQIVND (reference sequence). The CDR3 sequence is 17 residues long. Trimming took 3 bases from V and 6 from J, leaving 18 bases between them. The CDR3 here is CASSITGIGGSNSPLHF. DNA for the CDR3: TGTGCCAGTAGTATCACTGGGATCGGGGGGAGTAATTCACCCCTCCACTTT.

This chain joins TRBV12-5 and TRBJ2-1; D is perhaps TRBD2 (6 bases). The CDR3 contains 16 residues. Germline-derived CDR1 and CDR2 are LGHNT and FRNRAP. Deletions cut 4 bases from V and 0 bases from J, with 13 bases between. CDR3 sequence (DNA): TGTGCTAGTGGTTGGGGGGTGGGACGCTCCTACAATGAGCAGTTCTTC. Translation gives CASGWGVGRSYNEQFF. Looking up the rest from reference TRBV12-5 and TRBJ2-1 gives the full variable domain: DARVTQTPRHKVTEMGQEVTMRCQPILGHNTVFWYRQTMMQGLELLAYFRNRAPLDDSGMPKDRFSAEMPDATLATLKIQPSEPRDSAVYFCASGWGVGRSYNEQFFGPGTRLTVL.

V usage is TRBV6-5 and J usage is TRBJ2-7; D is ambiguous. Trimming pared 6 bases from V and 0 bases from J, leaving 12 bases between. Germline V gene data show CDR1 as MNHEY and CDR2 as SVGAGI. There are 14 residues in the CDR3. This CDR3 reads CASRSTPVSYEQYV. CDR3 sequence (DNA): TGTGCCAGCAGGAGTACCCCGGTCTCCTACGAGCAGTACGTC.

This chain connects TRBV28 to TRBJ1-3; D gene ambiguous. V was pared by 0 bases and J by 3 bases, with 9 bases between. CDR1 is MDHEN and CDR2 is SYDVKM in the germline V gene. The CDR3 has 15 residues. In DNA form, the CDR3 reads TGTGCCAGCAGTTTATGGGGAGGTGGTGGAAACACCATATATTTT. This gives the protein CASSLWGGGGNTIYF.

This rearrangement joins TRBV10-3 to TRBJ1-6, with D possibly matching TRBD1 (6 bases). V was trimmed by 2 bases and J by 0 bases, leaving 14 bases between them. Germline loops: CDR1 ENHRY, CDR2 SYGVKD. The CDR3 spans 18 residues. As DNA, the CDR3 is TGTGCCATCAGTGAGCCCTGGACAGATAGCTCCTATAATTCACCCCTCCACTTT. This translates into CAISEPWTDSSYNSPLHF.

The rearrangement joins TRBV7-7 to TRBJ2-5; tentative D call: TRBD2 (5 bases). The length of the CDR3 is 15 residues. With 3 bases removed from V and 3 bases from J, the gap between germline ends came to 14 bases. Germline V gene sequence: CDR1 SSHAT, CDR2 FNYEAQ (reference sequence). DNA for the CDR3: TGTGCCAGCAGCTTCCCCAGCGGTGGGGAAGAGACCCAGTACTTC. This sequence encodes CASSFPSGGEETQYF.

This clone has only a few counts. The rearrangement joins TRBV5-1 to TRBJ2-3; 10 bases are a match to TRBD2. The trim removed 2 bases at V and 5 bases at J, leaving 5 bases unmatched. The length of the CDR3 is 15 residues. Germline-derived CDR1 and CDR2 are SGHRS and YFSETQ. The CDR3 reads CASSLAGGLGDTQYF. CDR3 nucleotide sequence: TGCGCCAGCAGCTTAGCGGGGGGGCTAGGAGATACGCAGTATTTT.

This clone was found a few times. CDR3 sequence: CASSRPLAGDNEQFF. The CDR3 region has the DNA TGCGCCAGCAGCCGACCACTAGCGGGAGACAATGAGCAGTTCTTC. The J gene is TRBJ2-1, the V gene TRBV4-1, with 11 nucleotides matching TRBD2. The J segment lost 5 bases and the V segment lost 4 bases, leaving 4 bases of the junction unmatched. In germline, CDR1 is MGHRA, CDR2 YSYEKL. This CDR3 is built from 15 residues.

This chain links TRBV5-3 with TRBJ1-2; 12 bases match TRBD1. TRBV5-3 is annotated as an ORF whose role is uncertain. The V and J ends lost 4 bases and 8 bases, in that order; junction bases with no gene match: 6. This CDR3 contains 14 residues. The CDR3 sequence: CARSPSGTGGGYTF. The CDR3 coding sequence is TGTGCCAGAAGCCCTTCCGGGACAGGGGGCGGCTACACCTTC.

This clone was recorded once. This chain's CDR3 is CASSLRPSGGDLYEQYF. The CDR3 DNA reads TGTGCCAGCAGCCTCCGACCTAGCGGGGGGGACCTTTACGAGCAGTACTTC. The chain uses TRBV3-1 (or the pseudogene TRBV3-2) and TRBJ2-7, with 12 bases matching TRBD2. J was trimmed by 4 bases and V by 4 bases; bases with no gene match: 11. CDR1 and CDR2 from the germline V gene are LGHDT and YNNKEL (reference sequence). This CDR3 is 17 amino acids long.

The chain employs TRBV5-1 and TRBJ2-4; 9 nucleotides align to TRBD1. CDR1 is SGHRS, CDR2 YFSETQ, per germline. Unmatched junction bases numbered 15, after V lost 3 bases and J lost 8 bases. There are 17 residues in the CDR3. Here the CDR3 reads CASSSGQGRLKGDIQYF. CDR3 coding DNA: TGCGCCAGCAGCTCGGGACAGGGACGGCTAAAGGGAGACATTCAGTACTTC.

The chain joins TRBV7-9 to TRBJ2-1; a weak D match, TRBD1 (7 bases). The ends were cut back, 3 bases at V and 5 bases at J, with 17 bases in the middle. This CDR3 has 16 amino acids. CDR1 SEHNR and CDR2 FQNEAQ come from the germline V gene (reference sequence). CDR3 sequence reads: CASSFGNRGGDNEQFF. The CDR3 DNA is TGTGCCAGCAGCTTTGGCAACAGGGGAGGCGACAATGAGCAGTTCTTC.

This chain uses TRBV5-1 with TRBJ2-1, with 7 bases lining up with TRBD2. V shed 3 bases and J 4 bases; nucleotides not matched to a gene: 10. Germline-derived CDR1 and CDR2 are SGHRS and YFSETQ. CDR3 length: 16 amino acids. The CDR3 loop reads CASSWRGIDMYNEQFF. CDR3 DNA sequence: TGCGCCAGCAGCTGGCGGGGGATAGACATGTACAATGAGCAGTTCTTC.

J is TRBJ1-1 and V is TRBV15, with a possible D match to TRBD1 (6 bases). Trimming cost V 1 base and J 1 base, with 13 bases left between them. The CDR3 has 16 residues. The germline V gene encodes CDR1 LNHNV and CDR2 YYDKDF (reference sequence). The CDR3 loop is CATSRGVGGWNTEAFF. In DNA form, the CDR3 reads TGTGCCACCAGCAGAGGGGTTGGGGGCTGGAACACTGAAGCTTTCTTT. The variable domain in full, completed from reference TRBV15 and TRBJ1-1, reads DAMVIQNPRYQVTQFGKPVTLSCSQTLNHNVMYWYQQKSSQAPKLLFHYYDKDFNNEADTPDNFQSRRPNTSFCFLDIRSPGLGDTAMYLCATSRGVGGWNTEAFFGQGTRLTVV.

This sequence joins TRBV5-8 and TRBJ1-4, with D possibly TRBD1 on 5 matching bases. Germline V lookup: CDR1 SGHTS, CDR2 YDEGEE. CDR3 length: 15 amino acids. Trimming left V 7 bases short and J 5 bases short, with 18 bases between. The DNA of the CDR3 is TGTGCCAGCTCCGGGAGGGGCGGCCCGAATGAAAAACTGTTTTTT. It is translated as CASSGRGGPNEKLFF.

As DNA, the CDR3 is TGCGCCAGCAGCTTGGAGGCAGGTGCTATAGATGGCTACACCTTC. It translates to CASSLEAGAIDGYTF. This chain connects TRBV5-1 to TRBJ1-2; D not certain. There are 15 residues in the CDR3. The germline V gene has CDR1 SGHRS and CDR2 YFSETQ. V lost 0 bases, J lost 6 bases, and 15 bases lay in between.

The gene calls are TRBV29-1 and TRBJ1-4, with D maybe TRBD1 (5 bases). This CDR3 is 12 amino acids long. V was clipped by 4 bases and J by 6 bases, with 9 bases between them. In germline, CDR1 is SQVTM, CDR2 ANQGSEA. CDR3 coding DNA: TGCAGCGTTGCCAGGGCAGATGAAAAACTGTTTTTT. Its translation is CSVARADEKLFF.

The genes are TRBV5-1 and TRBJ2-3, with no clear D. Trimming removed 5 bases from V and 0 bases from J, with 10 bases in between. Germline CDR1 and CDR2: SGHRS and YFSETQ. The CDR3 totals 14 residues. This CDR3 is CASRQQESTDTQYF. The CDR3 DNA reads as TGCGCCAGCAGACAGCAAGAGAGCACAGATACGCAGTATTTT.

The chain carries TRBV7-9 and TRBJ1-4, with 10 positions matching TRBD1. The CDR3 length is 16 residues. Trimming at V came to 5 bases and at J to 7 bases, leaving 10 bases not matched to a gene. Germline-derived CDR1 and CDR2 are SEHNR and FQNEAQ (reference sequence). The CDR3 is CASSHIGQGGREKLFF. CDR3 DNA: TGTGCCAGCAGCCACATAGGACAGGGGGGACGTGAAAAACTGTTTTTT.

This clone was seen once. The chain combines TRBV4-1 with TRBJ2-2, with 9 positions matching TRBD2. J was trimmed by 5 bases and V by 3 bases; bases with no gene match: 10. CDR1 and CDR2 from the germline V gene are MGHRA and YSYEKL. The CDR3 loop spans 17 amino acids. As DNA, the CDR3 is TGCGCCAGCAGCCACCCAAAGCGGGGGGCGGGGACCGGGGAGCTGTTTTTT. This encodes CASSHPKRGAGTGELFF.

The chain couples TRBV19 to TRBJ1-1; D possibly corresponds to TRBD1 (6 bases). Germline CDR1 reads LNHDA; CDR2 reads SQIVND (reference sequence). This CDR3 is 18 amino acids long. V was clipped by 3 bases and J by 4 bases, with 24 bases between them. As DNA, the CDR3 is TGTGCCAGTAGTATTGCGGCGGGGGCCAGGGTCTTGGGCACTGAAGCTTTCTTT. Translation: CASSIAAGARVLGTEAFF.

The gene calls are TRBV29-1 and TRBJ2-3; 7 positions agree with TRBD1. CDR3 length: 12 residues. V lost 5 bases, J lost 6 bases, and 5 bases stayed unmatched. Germline lookup yields CDR1 SQVTM and CDR2 ANQGSEA. The DNA for the CDR3 is TGCAGCGTTCGACAGGGTTGGGATACGCAGTATTTT. Its translation: CSVRQGWDTQYF.

The chain has TRBV7-3 and TRBJ2-3; TRBD2 aligns across 11 bases. The CDR3 is 16 amino acids. Unmatched junction bases numbered 6, after V lost 5 bases and J lost 2 bases. Germline CDR1 SGHTA, CDR2 FQGTGA. CDR3 loop: CASSAISGGATDTQYF. The CDR3 DNA reads TGTGCCAGCAGCGCCATTAGCGGGGGGGCCACAGATACGCAGTATTTT.

The chain is built from TRBV2 and TRBJ2-1, with 13 nucleotides matching TRBD2. Germline loops: CDR1 SNHLY, CDR2 FYNNEI. CDR3 size: 14 residues. V lost 6 bases to trimming and J lost 9 bases; unmatched junction nucleotides: 5. The CDR3 reads CASRGTSGVGEQFF. The CDR3, as DNA: TGTGCCAGCAGAGGGACTAGCGGGGTCGGTGAGCAGTTCTTC.

The V call is TRBV3-1 (or the pseudogene TRBV3-2), the J call TRBJ2-3; 10 nucleotides align to TRBD2. This CDR3 contains 17 residues. Germline V gives CDR1 LGHDT, CDR2 YNNKEL (reference sequence). V trimming: 3 bases; J trimming: 0 bases; junction bases outside the gene matches: 6. CDR3 nucleotide sequence: TGTGCCAGCAGCCATTTTACTAGCGGGGAAAGCACAGATACGCAGTATTTT. It encodes CASSHFTSGESTDTQYF.

The CDR3 DNA is TGTGCCAGTAGAATCGGACCGGCGGGGACCCAGTACTTC. This codes for CASRIGPAGTQYF. J is TRBJ2-5 and V is TRBV19; TRBD2 is a possible D gene (5 bases). Trimming removed 6 bases from V and 7 bases from J, with 15 bases in between. Germline CDR1 LNHDA, CDR2 SQIVND (reference sequence). CDR3 size: 13 residues.